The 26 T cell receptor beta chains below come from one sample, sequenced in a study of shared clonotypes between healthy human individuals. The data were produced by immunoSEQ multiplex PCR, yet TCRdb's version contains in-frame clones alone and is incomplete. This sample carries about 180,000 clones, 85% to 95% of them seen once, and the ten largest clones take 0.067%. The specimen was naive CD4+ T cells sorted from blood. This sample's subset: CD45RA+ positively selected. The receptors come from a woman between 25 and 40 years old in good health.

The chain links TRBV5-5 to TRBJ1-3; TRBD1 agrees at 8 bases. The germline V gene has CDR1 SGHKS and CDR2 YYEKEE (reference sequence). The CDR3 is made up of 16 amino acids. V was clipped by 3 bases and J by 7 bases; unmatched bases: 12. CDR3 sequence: CASSYQGGQGGNTIYF. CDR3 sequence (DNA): TGTGCCAGCAGCTACCAAGGTGGACAGGGAGGGAACACCATATATTTT.

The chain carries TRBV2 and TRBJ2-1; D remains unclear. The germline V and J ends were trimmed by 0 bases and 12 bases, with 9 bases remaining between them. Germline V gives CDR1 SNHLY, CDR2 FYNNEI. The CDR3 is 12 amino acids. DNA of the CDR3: TGTGCCAGCAGTGAAGCGGCGTGGGGGCAGTTCTTC. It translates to CASSEAAWGQFF.

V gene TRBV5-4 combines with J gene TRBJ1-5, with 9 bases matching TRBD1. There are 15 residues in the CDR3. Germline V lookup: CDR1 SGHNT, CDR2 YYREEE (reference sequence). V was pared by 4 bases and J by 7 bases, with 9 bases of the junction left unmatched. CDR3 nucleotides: TGTGCCAGCAGCCGCGACAGGGGGTTTAACCAGCCCCAGCATTTT. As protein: CASSRDRGFNQPQHF.

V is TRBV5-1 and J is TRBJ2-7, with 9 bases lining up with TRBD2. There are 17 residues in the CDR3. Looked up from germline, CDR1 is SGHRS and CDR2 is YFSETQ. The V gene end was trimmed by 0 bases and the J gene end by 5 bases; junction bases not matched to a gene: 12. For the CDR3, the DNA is TGCGCCAGCAGCTTGGGGGGTTTTCGCGGGAGGGTACACGAGCAGTACTTC. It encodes CASSLGGFRGRVHEQYF.

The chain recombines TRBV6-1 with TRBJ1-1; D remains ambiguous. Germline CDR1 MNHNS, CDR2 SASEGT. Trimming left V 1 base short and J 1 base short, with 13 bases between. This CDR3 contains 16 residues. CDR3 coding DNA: TGTGCCAGCAGTGAAGTAGGATTACGATCGAACACTGAAGCTTTCTTT. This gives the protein CASSEVGLRSNTEAFF.

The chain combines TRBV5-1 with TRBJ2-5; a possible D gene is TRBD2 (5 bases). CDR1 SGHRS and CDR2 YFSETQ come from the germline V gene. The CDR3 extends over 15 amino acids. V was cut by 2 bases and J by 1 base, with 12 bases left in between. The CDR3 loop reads CASSLTALGQETQYF. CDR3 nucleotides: TGCGCCAGCAGCTTAACGGCACTAGGCCAAGAGACCCAGTACTTC.

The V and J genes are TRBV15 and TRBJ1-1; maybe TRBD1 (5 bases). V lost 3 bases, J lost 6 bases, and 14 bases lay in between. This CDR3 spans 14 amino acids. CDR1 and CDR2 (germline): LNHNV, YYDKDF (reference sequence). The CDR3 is CATSRNRWAAEAFF. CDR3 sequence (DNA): TGTGCCACCAGCAGGAACAGGTGGGCCGCTGAAGCTTTCTTT.

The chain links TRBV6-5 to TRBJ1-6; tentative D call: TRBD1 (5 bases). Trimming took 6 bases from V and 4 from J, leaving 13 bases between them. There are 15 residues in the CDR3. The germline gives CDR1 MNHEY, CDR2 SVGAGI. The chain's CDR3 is CASRNDSPYNSPLHF. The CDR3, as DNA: TGTGCCAGCAGGAACGACAGTCCGTATAATTCACCCCTCCACTTT.

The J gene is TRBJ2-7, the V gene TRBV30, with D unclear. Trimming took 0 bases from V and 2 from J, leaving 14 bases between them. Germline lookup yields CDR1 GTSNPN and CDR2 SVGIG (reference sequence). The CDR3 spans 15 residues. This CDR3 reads CAWSVHRMEAYEQYF. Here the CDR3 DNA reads TGTGCCTGGAGTGTCCATCGGATGGAAGCCTACGAGCAGTACTTC.

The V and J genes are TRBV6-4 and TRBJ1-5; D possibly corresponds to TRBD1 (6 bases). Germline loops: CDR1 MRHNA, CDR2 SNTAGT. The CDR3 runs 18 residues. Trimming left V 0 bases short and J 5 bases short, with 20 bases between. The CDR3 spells CASSDSRAGQKRYQPQHF. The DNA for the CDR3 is TGTGCCAGCAGTGACTCGCGGGCAGGACAGAAAAGATATCAGCCCCAGCATTTT.

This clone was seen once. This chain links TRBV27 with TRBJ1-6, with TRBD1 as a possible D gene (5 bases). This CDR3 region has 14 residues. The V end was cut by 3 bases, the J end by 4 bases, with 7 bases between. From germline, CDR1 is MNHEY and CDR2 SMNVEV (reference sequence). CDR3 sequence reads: CASSFDSYNSPLHF. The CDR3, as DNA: TGTGCCAGCAGTTTCGACAGTTATAATTCACCCCTCCACTTT.

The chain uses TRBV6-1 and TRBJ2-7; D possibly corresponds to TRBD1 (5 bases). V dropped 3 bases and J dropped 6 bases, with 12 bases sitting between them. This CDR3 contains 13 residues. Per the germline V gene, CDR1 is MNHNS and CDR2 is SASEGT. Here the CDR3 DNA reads TGTGCCAGCAGTGACGTCAGGGTTAGCGAGCAGTACTTC. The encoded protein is CASSDVRVSEQYF.

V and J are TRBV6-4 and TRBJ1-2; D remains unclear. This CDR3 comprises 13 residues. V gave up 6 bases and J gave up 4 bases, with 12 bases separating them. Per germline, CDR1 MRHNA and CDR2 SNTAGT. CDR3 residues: CASSSYPSYGYTF. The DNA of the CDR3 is TGTGCCAGCAGCAGCTATCCTTCCTATGGCTACACCTTC.

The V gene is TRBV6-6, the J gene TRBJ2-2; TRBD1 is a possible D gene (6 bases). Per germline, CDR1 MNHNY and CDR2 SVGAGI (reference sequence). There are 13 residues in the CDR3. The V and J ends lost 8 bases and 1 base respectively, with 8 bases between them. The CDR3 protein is CASVQGNTGELFF. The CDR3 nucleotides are TGTGCCAGCGTACAGGGGAACACCGGGGAGCTGTTTTTT.

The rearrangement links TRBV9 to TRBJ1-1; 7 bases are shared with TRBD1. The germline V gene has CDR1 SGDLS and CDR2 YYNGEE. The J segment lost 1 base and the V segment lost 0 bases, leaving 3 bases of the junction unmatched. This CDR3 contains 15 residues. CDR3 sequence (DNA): TGTGCCAGCAGCGTAGTCTCAGGGGGGAACACTGAAGCTTTCTTT. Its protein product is CASSVVSGGNTEAFF.

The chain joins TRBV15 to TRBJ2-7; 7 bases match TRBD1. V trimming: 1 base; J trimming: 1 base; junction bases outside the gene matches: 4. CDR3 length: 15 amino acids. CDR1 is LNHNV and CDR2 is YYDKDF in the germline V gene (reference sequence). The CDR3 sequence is CATSRGGQSSYEQYF. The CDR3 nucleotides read TGTGCCACCAGCAGAGGGGGACAGTCGTCCTACGAGCAGTACTTC. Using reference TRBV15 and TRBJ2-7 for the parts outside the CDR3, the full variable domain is DAMVIQNPRYQVTQFGKPVTLSCSQTLNHNVMYWYQQKSSQAPKLLFHYYDKDFNNEADTPDNFQSRRPNTSFCFLDIRSPGLGDTAMYLCATSRGGQSSYEQYFGPGTRLTVT.

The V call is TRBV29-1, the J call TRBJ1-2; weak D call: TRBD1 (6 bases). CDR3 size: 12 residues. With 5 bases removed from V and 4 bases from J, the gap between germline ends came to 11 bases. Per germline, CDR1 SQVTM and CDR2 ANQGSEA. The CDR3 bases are TGCAGCGTTCAAGGACAGAGCTATGGCTACACCTTC. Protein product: CSVQGQSYGYTF.

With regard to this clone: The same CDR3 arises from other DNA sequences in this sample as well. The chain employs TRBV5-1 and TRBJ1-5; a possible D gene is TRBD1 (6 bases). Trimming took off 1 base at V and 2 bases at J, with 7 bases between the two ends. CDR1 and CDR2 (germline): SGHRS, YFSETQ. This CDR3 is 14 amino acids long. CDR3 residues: CASSLSGGNQPQHF. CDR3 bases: TGCGCCAGCAGCTTGTCAGGGGGCAATCAGCCCCAGCATTTT. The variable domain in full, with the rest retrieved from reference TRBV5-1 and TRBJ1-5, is KAGVTQTPRYLIKTRGQQVTLSCSPISGHRSVSWYQQTPGQGLQFLFEYFSETQRNKGNFPGRFSGRQFSNSRSEMNVSTLELGDSALYLCASSLSGGNQPQHFGDGTRLSIL.

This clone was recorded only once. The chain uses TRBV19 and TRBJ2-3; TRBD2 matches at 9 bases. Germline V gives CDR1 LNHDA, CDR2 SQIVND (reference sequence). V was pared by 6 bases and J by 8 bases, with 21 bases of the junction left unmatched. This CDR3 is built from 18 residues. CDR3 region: CASSPTGGRARVAGTQYF. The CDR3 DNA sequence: TGTGCCAGTAGCCCGACTGGCGGGAGGGCCCGGGTTGCGGGTACGCAGTATTTT.

The CDR3 nucleotides are TGTGCCAGCAGCCCCCTAGTCTACGAGCAGTACTTC. It codes for CASSPLVYEQYF. The chain links TRBV7-2 to TRBJ2-7, with D uncertain. Per germline, CDR1 SGHTA and CDR2 FQGNSA. V was trimmed by 5 bases and J by 3 bases, leaving 8 bases between them. This CDR3 is built from 12 residues. The variable domain in full, completed from reference TRBV7-2 and TRBJ2-7, reads GAGVSQSPSNKVTEKGKDVELRCDPISGHTALYWYRQSLGQGLEFLIYFQGNSAPDKSGLPSDRFSAERTGGSVSTLTIQRTQQEDSAVYLCASSPLVYEQYFGPGTRLTVT.

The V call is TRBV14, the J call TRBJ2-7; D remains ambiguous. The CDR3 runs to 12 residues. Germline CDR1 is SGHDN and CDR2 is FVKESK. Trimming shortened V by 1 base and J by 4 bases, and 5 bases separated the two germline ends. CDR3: CASSQVLYEQYF. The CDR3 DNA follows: TGTGCCAGCAGCCAAGTACTGTACGAGCAGTACTTC. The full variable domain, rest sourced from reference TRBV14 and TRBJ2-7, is EAGVTQFPSHSVIEKGQTVTLRCDPISGHDNLYWYRRVMGKEIKFLLHFVKESKQDESGMPNNRFLAERTGGTYSTLKVQPAELEDSGVYFCASSQVLYEQYFGPGTRLTVT.

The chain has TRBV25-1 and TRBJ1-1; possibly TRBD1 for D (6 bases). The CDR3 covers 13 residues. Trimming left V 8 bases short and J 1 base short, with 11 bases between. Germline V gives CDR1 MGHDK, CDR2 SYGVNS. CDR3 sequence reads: CASSGTRNTEAFF. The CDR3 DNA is TGTGCCAGCTCCGGGACACGGAACACTGAAGCTTTCTTT.

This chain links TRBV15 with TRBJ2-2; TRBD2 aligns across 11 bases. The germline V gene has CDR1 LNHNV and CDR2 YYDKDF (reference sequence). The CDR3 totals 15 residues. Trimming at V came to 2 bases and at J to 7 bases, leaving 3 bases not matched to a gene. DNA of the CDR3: TGTGCCACCAGCAGACTAGCGGGAGGACACGGGGAGCTGTTTTTT. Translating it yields CATSRLAGGHGELFF. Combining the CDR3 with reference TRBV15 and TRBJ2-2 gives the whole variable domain DAMVIQNPRYQVTQFGKPVTLSCSQTLNHNVMYWYQQKSSQAPKLLFHYYDKDFNNEADTPDNFQSRRPNTSFCFLDIRSPGLGDTAMYLCATSRLAGGHGELFFGEGSRLTVL.

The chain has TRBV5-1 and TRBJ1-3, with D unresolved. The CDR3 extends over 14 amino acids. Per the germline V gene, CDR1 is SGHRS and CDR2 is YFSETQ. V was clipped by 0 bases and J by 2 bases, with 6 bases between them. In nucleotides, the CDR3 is TGCGCCAGCAGCTTGGCTGGGACTGGAAACACCATATATTTT. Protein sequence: CASSLAGTGNTIYF.

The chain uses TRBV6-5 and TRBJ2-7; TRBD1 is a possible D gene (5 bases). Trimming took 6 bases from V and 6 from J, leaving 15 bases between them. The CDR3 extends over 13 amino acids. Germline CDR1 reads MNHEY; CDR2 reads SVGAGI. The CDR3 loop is CASRGTGSTEQYF. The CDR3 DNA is TGTGCCAGCAGAGGTACAGGCAGTACCGAGCAGTACTTC.

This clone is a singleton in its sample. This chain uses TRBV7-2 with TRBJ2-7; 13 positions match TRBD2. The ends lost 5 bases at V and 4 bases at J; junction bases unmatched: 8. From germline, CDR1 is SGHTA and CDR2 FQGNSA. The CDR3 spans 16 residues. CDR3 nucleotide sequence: TGTGCCAGCAGCACTCGGACTAGCGGGAGTCTATACGAGCAGTACTTC. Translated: CASSTRTSGSLYEQYF. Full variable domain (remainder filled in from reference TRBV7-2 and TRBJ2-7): GAGVSQSPSNKVTEKGKDVELRCDPISGHTALYWYRQSLGQGLEFLIYFQGNSAPDKSGLPSDRFSAERTGGSVSTLTIQRTQQEDSAVYLCASSTRTSGSLYEQYFGPGTRLTVT.